This T cell receptor (beta chain) was obtained from a study of T cells after yellow fever vaccination. Overall study: SMART-Seq v4 Ultra Low Input prepared the low-cell-number fractions. Study-wide points: Although most clonotypes did not, a small share appeared in both CD4 and CD8 compartments.

CDR3 length: 14 residues. The V end was cut by 6 bases, the J end by 3 bases, with 12 bases between. Germline loops: CDR1 MDHEN, CDR2 SYDVKM. TCRdb itself ran the 5' RACE reads through MiXCR, one entry per CDR3 protein. The table includes nearly 300,000 distinct CDR3 sequences, under 9% detected once. In its sample, this clonotype was seen a few times. What it binds is not known. V usage is TRBV28 and J usage is TRBJ1-5; TRBD1 might be the D (5 bases). Sample: CD4+ T cells sorted from PBMCs, taken 5 days after the yellow fever booster vaccination. The source is a man between 18 and 35 years old who received the YFV17D yellow fever vaccine. Here the CDR3 DNA reads TGTGCCAGCAGCCGCCGACAGTTCAATCAGCCCCAGCATTTT. It translates to CASSRRQFNQPQHF. Looking up the rest from reference TRBV28 and TRBJ1-5 gives the full variable domain: DVKVTQSSRYLVKRTGEKVFLECVQDMDHENMFWYRQDPGLGLRLIYFSYDVKMKEKGDIPEGYSVSREKKERFSLILESASTNQTSMYLCASSRRQFNQPQHFGDGTRLSIL.